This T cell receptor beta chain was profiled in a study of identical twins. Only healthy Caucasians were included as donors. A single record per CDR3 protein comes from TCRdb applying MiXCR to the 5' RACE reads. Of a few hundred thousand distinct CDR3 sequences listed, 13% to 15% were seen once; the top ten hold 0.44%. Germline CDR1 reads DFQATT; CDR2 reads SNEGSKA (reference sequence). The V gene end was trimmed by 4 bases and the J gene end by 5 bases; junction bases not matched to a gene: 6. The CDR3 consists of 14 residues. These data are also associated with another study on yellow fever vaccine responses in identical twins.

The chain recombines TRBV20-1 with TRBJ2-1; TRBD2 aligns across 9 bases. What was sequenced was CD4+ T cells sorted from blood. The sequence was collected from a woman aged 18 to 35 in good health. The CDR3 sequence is CSATRTSVDNEQFF. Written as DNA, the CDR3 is TGCAGTGCTACCCGGACTAGCGTAGACAATGAGCAGTTCTTC.